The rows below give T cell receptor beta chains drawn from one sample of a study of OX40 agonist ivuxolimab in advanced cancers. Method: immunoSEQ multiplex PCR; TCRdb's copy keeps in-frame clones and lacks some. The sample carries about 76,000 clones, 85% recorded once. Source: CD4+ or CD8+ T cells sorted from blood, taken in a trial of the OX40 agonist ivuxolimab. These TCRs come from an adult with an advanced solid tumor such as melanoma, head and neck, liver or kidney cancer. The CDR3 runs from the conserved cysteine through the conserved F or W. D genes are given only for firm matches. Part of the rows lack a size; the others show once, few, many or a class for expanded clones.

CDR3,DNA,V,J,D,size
CASSPGQGTDTQYF,TGTGCCAGCAGCCCCGGACAGGGGACAGATACGCAGTATTTT,TRBV11-2,TRBJ2-3,TRBD1,NA
CASSDTGGQGKNQPQHF,TGTGCCAGTAGCGACACTGGGGGACAGGGCAAAAATCAGCCCCAGCATTTT,TRBV19,TRBJ1-5,TRBD1,NA
CASSQGLAGDEQFF,TGTGCCAGCAGCCAGGGACTAGCGGGAGACGAGCAGTTCTTC,TRBV4-2,TRBJ2-1,TRBD2,NA
CATTTGIQGNSPLHF,TGTGCCACCACGACAGGGATTCAGGGCAATTCACCCCTCCACTTT,TRBV19,TRBJ1-6,TRBD1,once
CASSINRGGEQYF,TGTGCCAGTAGTATTAACAGGGGCGGCGAGCAGTACTTC,TRBV19,TRBJ2-7,TRBD1,few
CASSLLPGTETQYF,TGTGCCAGCAGCTTATTACCGGGGACAGAGACCCAGTACTTC,TRBV7-2,TRBJ2-5,NA,NA
CARRAGGAETQYF,TGTGCCAGGAGGGCAGGGGGGGCGGAGACCCAGTACTTC,TRBV6-1,TRBJ2-5,NA,few
CATSGAAPLYGYTF,TGTGCCACCTCGGGAGCGGCACCACTCTATGGCTACACCTTC,TRBV2,TRBJ1-2,NA,NA
CASSGSLTGYSNQPQHF,TGTGCCAGCAGTGGTAGTCTGACAGGGTACAGCAATCAGCCCCAGCATTTT,TRBV6-1,TRBJ1-5,TRBD1,once
CASSLDWGNTEAFF,TGTGCCAGCAGCTTAGATTGGGGGAACACTGAAGCTTTCTTT,TRBV7-3,TRBJ1-1,NA,NA
CASSDEGPEQFF,TGTGCCAGCAGTGATGAGGGACCCGAGCAGTTCTTC,TRBV25-1,TRBJ2-1,NA,NA
CASSFLQETEAFF,TGTGCCAGCAGCTTTCTACAGGAGACTGAAGCTTTCTTT,TRBV7-2,TRBJ1-1,NA,once
CASSFQQRPLHF,TGTGCCAGCAGTTTCCAACAACGACCCCTCCACTTT,TRBV6-5,TRBJ1-6,NA,NA
CASSFIGQGLTQPQHF,TGTGCCAGCAGCTTCATCGGACAGGGCCTCACTCAGCCCCAGCATTTT,TRBV27,TRBJ1-5,TRBD1,NA
CATTGGSNEKLFF,TGTGCCACCACAGGGGGCTCTAATGAAAAACTGTTTTTT,TRBV10-3,TRBJ1-4,TRBD1,NA
CSAVQGVDEQYF,TGCAGCGCCGTACAGGGCGTGGACGAGCAGTACTTC,TRBV29-1,TRBJ2-7,NA,NA
CASSDNTGELFF,TGTGCCAGCAGTGATAACACCGGGGAGCTGTTTTTT,TRBV6-5,TRBJ2-2,NA,NA
CASSTRAPYNQPQHF,TGTGCCAGCAGCACCCGGGCCCCATACAATCAGCCCCAGCATTTT,TRBV21-1,TRBJ1-5,NA,NA
CASSRRTERFSNQPQHF,TGTGCCAGCAGCCGCCGGACAGAGAGATTTAGCAATCAGCCCCAGCATTTT,TRBV5-6,TRBJ1-5,NA,NA
CASSVQGVSNQPQHF,TGTGCCAGCAGTGTACAAGGAGTAAGCAATCAGCCCCAGCATTTT,TRBV2,TRBJ1-5,NA,NA
CASSSWDRDTGELFF,TGTGCCAGCAGCTCTTGGGACAGGGACACCGGGGAGCTGTTTTTT,TRBV11-3,TRBJ2-2,TRBD1,NA
CASSLGGDIFYEQYF,TGTGCCAGCAGCTTGGGGGGGGACATTTTCTACGAGCAGTACTTC,TRBV2,TRBJ2-7,NA,NA
CASSPPGQGTAGNTIYF,TGTGCCAGCTCACCACCGGGACAGGGGACCGCTGGAAACACCATATATTTT,TRBV18,TRBJ1-3,TRBD1,NA
CASSDQGYGYTF,TGTGCCAGCAGTGACCAGGGCTATGGCTACACCTTC,TRBV6-4,TRBJ1-2,NA,few
CSGYWAGRAKNIQYF,TGCAGCGGATACTGGGCGGGTAGAGCCAAAAACATTCAGTACTTC,TRBV29-1,TRBJ2-4,NA,NA
CASSARVDTEAFF,TGTGCCAGCAGCGCGAGGGTGGACACTGAAGCTTTCTTT,TRBV7-8,TRBJ1-1,NA,once
CASSSQHSGYTF,TGTGCCAGCAGCTCCCAACACTCTGGCTACACCTTC,TRBV11-3,TRBJ1-2,NA,NA
CASSFGGATTFYNYGYTF,TGTGCCAGCAGCTTTGGGGGGGCCACCACCTTCTATAACTATGGCTACACCTTC,TRBV7-8,TRBJ1-2,NA,NA
CASSQDYGPGGRDF,TGCGCCAGCAGCCAAGATTACGGTCCCGGGGGCCGCGACTTC,TRBV4-3,TRBJ2-5,NA,once
CASSQRVIGTDNEQFF,TGCGCCAGCAGCCAAAGGGTCATCGGGACAGACAATGAGCAGTTCTTC,TRBV23-1,TRBJ2-1,TRBD1,NA
CASSFRDSGANVLTF,TGTGCCAGCAGCTTTCGGGACTCTGGGGCCAACGTCCTGACTTTC,TRBV7-9,TRBJ2-6,NA,NA
CASSISLGTQYF,TGTGCCAGTAGTATAAGTTTAGGAACGCAGTATTTT,TRBV19,TRBJ2-3,NA,NA
CASSQDRWERDRESDGYTF,TGTGCCAGCAGCCAAGATAGGTGGGAACGGGACAGGGAATCGGATGGCTACACCTTC,TRBV4-2,TRBJ1-2,TRBD1,NA
CSVFWDGYTF,TGCAGCGTTTTCTGGGATGGCTACACCTTC,TRBV29-1,TRBJ1-2,NA,NA
CAWNTPGTGREKLFF,TGTGCCTGGAACACCCCCGGGACAGGGAGGGAAAAACTGTTTTTT,TRBV30,TRBJ1-4,TRBD1,NA
CASSQGHGSGNTIYF,TGTGCCAGCAGTCAAGGACACGGCTCTGGAAACACCATATATTTT,TRBV6-5,TRBJ1-3,NA,NA
CASSELQSGGYTF,TGTGCCAGCAGTGAATTACAGTCGGGCGGCTACACCTTC,TRBV6-1,TRBJ1-2,NA,few
CASSSPGGQGYEQYF,TGTGCCAGCAGCTCCCCGGGGGGACAGGGCTACGAGCAGTACTTC,TRBV7-2,TRBJ2-7,TRBD1,NA
CASSLREGITDTQYF,TGTGCCAGCAGCTTGAGGGAGGGGATCACAGATACGCAGTATTTT,TRBV7-2,TRBJ2-3,TRBD2,NA
CASSLEGGRVNKAFF,TGTGCCAGCAGCTTGGAGGGAGGCAGGGTAAATAAAGCTTTCTTT,TRBV5-4,TRBJ1-1,NA,NA
CSVAMGDEKLFF,TGCAGCGTTGCTATGGGTGATGAAAAACTGTTTTTT,TRBV29-1,TRBJ1-4,NA,NA
CASSWGQLSSYNEQFF,TGTGCCAGCAGCTGGGGGCAGCTGAGCTCCTACAATGAGCAGTTCTTC,TRBV5-4,TRBJ2-1,NA,NA
CASSYELGTEAFF,TGTGCCAGCAGTTACGAGCTGGGCACTGAAGCTTTCTTT,TRBV6-5,TRBJ1-1,NA,NA
CASSLVSDTQYF,TGTGCCAGCAGCTTAGTGTCAGATACGCAGTATTTT,TRBV7-2,TRBJ2-3,NA,NA
CASSLRRGSNQPQHF,TGTGCCAGCAGCTTAAGAAGGGGGAGCAATCAGCCCCAGCATTTT,TRBV7-2,TRBJ1-5,NA,few
CASSPLGSDSPLHF,TGCGCCAGCAGCCCACTCGGGTCCGATTCACCCCTCCACTTT,TRBV5-1,TRBJ1-6,NA,NA
CASRPGQGENSPLHF,TGTGCCAGCAGACCTGGACAGGGTGAGAATTCACCCCTCCACTTT,TRBV7-2,TRBJ1-6,TRBD1,NA
CATSSLRGLSGANVLTF,TGTGCCACCAGCAGTCTCAGGGGACTCTCTGGGGCCAACGTCCTGACTTTC,TRBV15,TRBJ2-6,NA,once
CASSLQGSDTQYF,TGTGCCAGCAGCTTACAGGGAAGCGATACGCAGTATTTT,TRBV5-4,TRBJ2-3,NA,NA
CASSPKEGAEGGYTF,TGTGCCAGCTCACCAAAGGAGGGGGCCGAAGGTGGCTACACCTTC,TRBV18,TRBJ1-2,TRBD1,NA
CASSYSQGQGEQYF,TGTGCCAGCAGCTATAGCCAGGGGCAAGGCGAGCAGTACTTC,TRBV7-3,TRBJ2-7,NA,NA
CASSQASGRAGETQYF,TGCGCCAGCAGCCAAGCGAGCGGGAGGGCGGGAGAGACCCAGTACTTC,TRBV4-3,TRBJ2-5,TRBD2,NA
CSALRGLSDLKGYTF,TGCAGCGCCCTGAGGGGCCTTTCCGACTTGAAGGGCTACACCTTC,TRBV29-1,TRBJ1-2,NA,NA
CASSLGAAGNQETQYF,TGTGCCAGCAGCTTAGGAGCGGCGGGAAACCAAGAGACCCAGTACTTC,TRBV11-2,TRBJ2-5,NA,NA
CASSRRMPGDRGGDIQYF,TGTGCCAGCAGCCGGCGGATGCCGGGGGACAGGGGAGGGGACATTCAGTACTTC,TRBV14,TRBJ2-4,TRBD1,NA
CAWRWGRGYTF,TGTGCCTGGAGGTGGGGGAGGGGCTACACCTTC,TRBV30,TRBJ1-2,NA,once
CASSGTSGKYEQYF,TGTGCCAGCAGTGGGACTAGCGGGAAATACGAGCAGTACTTC,TRBV6-4,TRBJ2-7,TRBD2,NA
CASSIGTDMNTEAFF,TGTGCCAGTAGTATCGGAACAGATATGAACACTGAAGCTTTCTTT,TRBV19,TRBJ1-1,NA,NA
CASVSTGELFF,TGTGCCAGCGTGAGCACCGGGGAGCTGTTTTTT,TRBV25-1,TRBJ2-2,NA,NA